Presented here are 19 T cell receptor beta chains from one specimen sequenced in a study of blood T cells in healthy people across ages. The second PCR ran roughly 6 to 11 cycles with a sample-barcoded 5' primer and J-beta primers. TCRdb fed the 5' RACE reads into MiXCR, producing one record per CDR3 protein. The sample shows 1.8 million or so distinct CDR3 sequences, about 39% of them seen only once. Sequencing was performed on blood. These TCRs come from a human donor in good health.

The table lists this clonotype with a few counts. One end of the junction fails to match germline, which may point to a read error. The chain links TRBV20-1 to TRBJ2-7; D is perhaps TRBD1 or TRBD2 (5 bases each). Germline loops: CDR1 DFQATT, CDR2 SNEGSKA (reference sequence). The CDR3 sequence is 15 residues long. The CDR3, as DNA: TGCAGTGCCAGAGATTCCAGGGTTAGCGCCTACGAGCAGTACTTC. It is translated as CSARDSRVSAYEQYF.

Here the CDR3 DNA reads TGCAGCGTTGACCACGGGGGGGAAGAGACCCAGTACTTC. Translation gives CSVDHGGEETQYF. This chain connects TRBV29-1 to TRBJ2-5; 8 nucleotides agree with TRBD2. The CDR3 covers 13 residues. The J segment lost 3 bases and the V segment lost 3 bases, leaving 3 bases of the junction unmatched. The germline CDR1 and CDR2 sequences are SQVTM and ANQGSEA. The whole variable domain, filled in from reference TRBV29-1 and TRBJ2-5, reads SAVISQKPSRDICQRGTSLTIQCQVDSQVTMMFWYRQQPGQSLTLIATANQGSEATYESGFVIDKFPISRPNLTFSTLTVSNMSPEDSSIYLCSVDHGGEETQYFGPGTRLLVL.

To note about this clonotype: The junction differs from germline at one of its ends, possibly a read error. The V call is TRBV4-2, the J call TRBJ2-7, with D perhaps TRBD1 (5 bases). The CDR3 spans 13 residues. Germline V gene lookup returns CDR1 LGHNA and CDR2 YNFKEQ. CDR3 protein: CASSKDRIYEQYF. The CDR3, as DNA: TGTGCCAGCAGCAAAGACAGAATCTACGAGCAGTACTTC.

The rearrangement links TRBV5-6 to TRBJ1-1; D remains unclear. This CDR3 has 12 residues. The germline V and J ends were trimmed by 5 bases and 4 bases, with 9 bases remaining between them. Germline CDR1 is SGHDT and CDR2 is YYEEEE. Here the CDR3 reads CASSTYFTEAFF. DNA for the CDR3: TGTGCCAGCAGTACCTACTTCACTGAAGCTTTCTTT.

Only a few counts were recorded for this clonotype. The chain combines TRBV3-1 with TRBJ2-1, with D perhaps being TRBD1 or TRBD2 (5 bases each). Germline lookup yields CDR1 LGHDT and CDR2 YNNKEL (reference sequence). Trimming took 3 bases from V and 2 from J, leaving 11 bases between them. CDR3 size: 15 residues. As DNA, the CDR3 is TGTGCCAGCAGCCAGGACGTGGGGGCCTACAATGAGCAGTTCTTC. Residues: CASSQDVGAYNEQFF.

This clonotype was observed a few times. V usage is TRBV6-2 or TRBV6-3 and J usage is TRBJ2-7; D perhaps matches TRBD1 (6 bases). The CDR3 runs 15 residues. Deletions cut 0 bases from V and 1 base from J, with 10 bases between. Germline-derived CDR1 and CDR2 are MNHEY and SVGEGT. CDR3 sequence (DNA): TGTGCCAGCAGTTACTCCCCGACAGGTTCCTACGAGCAGTACTTC. As protein: CASSYSPTGSYEQYF.

This clonotype was observed a few times. J is TRBJ2-7 and V is TRBV4-2; 7 bases are a match to TRBD2. Germline V lookup: CDR1 LGHNA, CDR2 YNFKEQ. The CDR3 is 17 amino acids. The V and J ends lost 4 bases and 3 bases, in that order; junction bases with no gene match: 15. The CDR3 DNA is TGTGCCAGCAGCCTAATAGGGGAGGGACGGGACTTCTACGAGCAGTACTTC. Translation: CASSLIGEGRDFYEQYF.

The gene calls are TRBV4-3 and TRBJ1-6, with D possibly matching TRBD1 (6 bases). Germline V lookup: CDR1 LGHNA, CDR2 YSLEER. Trimming shortened V by 0 bases and J by 6 bases, and 12 bases separated the two germline ends. This CDR3 spans 16 amino acids. DNA for the CDR3: TGCGCCAGCAGCCAAGAGGGCAGGGGTCGTAATTCACCCCTCCACTTT. Its protein product is CASSQEGRGRNSPLHF.

This clonotype was observed once. The chain links TRBV2 to TRBJ1-1, with D tentatively TRBD1 (5 bases). The germline V gene has CDR1 SNHLY and CDR2 FYNNEI. This CDR3 region has 15 residues. V was cut by 3 bases and J by 6 bases, with 17 bases left in between. The CDR3 DNA is TGTGCCAGCAGTGACGCCCGGGGGGACGTGGCTGAAGCTTTCTTT. It codes for CASSDARGDVAEAFF.

This clonotype was picked up a small number of times. The J gene is TRBJ2-5, the V gene TRBV9, with TRBD2 identical over 10 bases. Germline V lookup: CDR1 SGDLS, CDR2 YYNGEE. The CDR3 length is 16 residues. V lost 1 base and J lost 5; bases outside the gene matches: 8. The CDR3, as DNA: TGTGCCAGCAGCGTACAGCGGGGGGGCATCGGGGAGACCCAGTACTTC. The encoded protein is CASSVQRGGIGETQYF.

The rearrangement uses TRBV4-1 and TRBJ1-1; D is possibly TRBD1 (6 bases). The CDR3 extends over 14 amino acids. V was clipped by 2 bases and J by 8 bases, with 15 bases between them. CDR1 is MGHRA, CDR2 YSYEKL, per germline. This CDR3 reads CASSQPLIGGEAFF. In nucleotides, the CDR3 is TGCGCCAGCAGCCAACCTCTAATAGGGGGGGAAGCTTTCTTT.

J is TRBJ2-1 and V is TRBV3-1; 7 nucleotides line up with TRBD2. CDR3 length: 14 amino acids. V trimming: 5 bases; J trimming: 4 bases; junction bases outside the gene matches: 5. The germline V gene encodes CDR1 LGHDT and CDR2 YNNKEL (reference sequence). CDR3 coding DNA: TGTGCCAGCAGCATCACTAGCGCTTACAATGAGCAGTTCTTC. It is translated as CASSITSAYNEQFF.

A word on this clonotype: One junction end does not reproduce the germline sequence, and a read error may be involved. The V gene is TRBV2, the J gene TRBJ2-5, with 7 nucleotides matching TRBD1. The tail of the sequence fits TRBJ2-7 better, so the J call may be wrong. The CDR3 has 16 residues. CDR1 and CDR2 from the germline V gene are SNHLY and FYNNEI. DNA for the CDR3: TGCGCCAGCAGTGGTCAAGACAGGGCCGACTTTTACGAGCAGTACTTC. Amino acid sequence: CASSGQDRADFYEQYF.

The rearrangement links TRBV20-1 to TRBJ2-3, with D maybe TRBD2 (5 bases). V was shortened by 6 bases and J by 4 bases, with 20 bases between the two germline ends. Germline CDR1 and CDR2: DFQATT and SNEGSKA (reference sequence). The CDR3 has 15 amino acids. Written as DNA, the CDR3 is TGCAGTGCCTCCCCCGAACTAGAGAATCCAGATACGCAGTATTTT. Its protein is CSASPELENPDTQYF.

This clonotype turned up a few times. V usage is TRBV20-1 and J usage is TRBJ2-7; D perhaps matches TRBD1 (6 bases). CDR3 size: 15 residues. Germline values: CDR1 DFQATT, CDR2 SNEGSKA (reference sequence). V was pared by 5 bases and J by 0 bases, with 17 bases between. The CDR3 protein is CSAESDRPYSYEQYF. CDR3 nucleotide sequence: TGCAGTGCTGAGAGTGACAGGCCGTACTCCTACGAGCAGTACTTC.

The rearrangement links TRBV10-3 to TRBJ2-7, with TRBD1 identical over 7 bases. Trimming took 8 bases from V and 1 from J; bases not matched to a gene: 8. Germline V gene lookup returns CDR1 ENHRY and CDR2 SYGVKD. The CDR3 spans 14 residues. The CDR3 region is CAIARGTESYEQYF. The DNA of the CDR3 is TGTGCCATCGCCCGAGGGACAGAGTCCTACGAGCAGTACTTC.

The J gene is TRBJ1-4, the V gene TRBV20-1; the match to TRBD1 covers 7 bases. Germline V gene data show CDR1 as DFQATT and CDR2 as SNEGSKA (reference sequence). Trimming took 6 bases from V and 8 from J; bases not matched to a gene: 6. The CDR3 totals 12 residues. CDR3 amino acids: CSAKGAEEKLFF. CDR3 DNA: TGCAGTGCAAAGGGGGCCGAAGAAAAACTGTTTTTT.

The V and J genes are TRBV18 and TRBJ2-1; a weak D match, TRBD1 (6 bases). The germline V gene encodes CDR1 KGHSH and CDR2 LQKENI. The CDR3 spans 16 residues. The V and J ends lost 0 bases and 15 bases respectively, with 24 bases between them. The CDR3 nucleotides read TGTGCCAGCTCACCACCTTCCAGCAGTTCCAGGGACACTTTGTTCTTC. Encoded protein: CASSPPSSSSRDTLFF.

This clonotype was seen a few times. The chain uses TRBV4-1 and TRBJ1-1; tentatively, D is TRBD1 (5 bases). In germline, CDR1 is MGHRA, CDR2 YSYEKL. This CDR3 has 14 amino acids. V lost 4 bases, J lost 4 bases, and 13 bases lay in between. In nucleotides, the CDR3 is TGCGCCAGCAGCCGCCATGGGACGGGCACTGAAGCTTTCTTT. Its translation is CASSRHGTGTEAFF.